Following are 21 T cell receptor beta chains from one sample sequenced in a study of response to subunit inactivated influenza vaccine. TCRdb redid the calling of the RT-PCR reads with MiXCR, one entry per CDR3 protein. Of over 400,000 distinct CDR3 sequences in the sample, 10% to 15% are singletons; the top ten hold about an eighth. Sequencing was performed on PBMCs from blood, taken roughly 47 days after vaccination. These TCRs come from a man aged 45 to 65 who received an inactivated influenza vaccine.

This chain connects TRBV5-1 to TRBJ1-1, with TRBD1 as a possible D gene (5 bases). The CDR3 has 13 amino acids. Germline V gene data show CDR1 as SGHRS and CDR2 as YFSETQ. Between the trimmed V and J ends, which lost 4 bases and 3 bases, there was a span of 10 bases. The DNA for the CDR3 is TGCGCCAGCAGCAAGGGGAGGGACACTGAAGCTTTCTTT. It codes for CASSKGRDTEAFF.

This clonotype was found many times. CDR3 loop: CSATKGATNYGYTF. In DNA, the CDR3 is TGCAGTGCTACTAAGGGGGCTACTAACTATGGCTACACCTTC. The chain employs TRBV20-1 and TRBJ1-2, with 7 nucleotides matching TRBD1. The CDR3 has 14 residues. V was clipped by 4 bases and J by 0 bases; unmatched bases: 5. Germline CDR1 DFQATT, CDR2 SNEGSKA (reference sequence).

This clonotype has a handful of counts. The chain links TRBV28 to TRBJ2-7, with a possible D match to TRBD1 (5 bases). V lost 1 base and J 0 bases, leaving 10 bases between the germline ends. CDR3 length: 15 residues. CDR1 and CDR2 (germline): MDHEN, SYDVKM. Here the CDR3 DNA reads TGTGCCAGCAGTTTATATCCAGGGCGCTCCTACGAGCAGTACTTC. Translation gives CASSLYPGRSYEQYF. Full variable domain (missing parts from reference TRBV28 and TRBJ2-7): DVKVTQSSRYLVKRTGEKVFLECVQDMDHENMFWYRQDPGLGLRLIYFSYDVKMKEKGDIPEGYSVSREKKERFSLILESASTNQTSMYLCASSLYPGRSYEQYFGPGTRLTVT.

There are a few counts of this clonotype. The V call is TRBV5-5, the J call TRBJ1-5, with unresolved D. Germline-derived CDR1 and CDR2 are SGHKS and YYEKEE (reference sequence). The V and J ends lost 4 bases and 6 bases respectively, with 17 bases between them. There are 15 residues in the CDR3. The CDR3 nucleotides read TGTGCCAGCAGCCCGCTGGGGAAAATCGGTCAGCCCCAGCATTTT. Translated: CASSPLGKIGQPQHF.

This rearrangement joins TRBV10-1 to TRBJ2-3; possibly TRBD1 for D (6 bases). Trimming took 9 bases from V and 2 from J, leaving 18 bases between them. Germline loops: CDR1 WNHNN, CDR2 SYGVQD (reference sequence). The CDR3 totals 15 residues. CDR3 sequence (DNA): TGCGCCAGTCCGTACAGGGCGCCGGACACAGATACGCAGTATTTT. This codes for CASPYRAPDTDTQYF.

The sample holds many counts of this clonotype. The gene calls are TRBV5-6 and TRBJ2-6, with a weak D call TRBD1 (5 bases). V lost 0 bases and J 0 bases, leaving 7 bases between the germline ends. This CDR3 comprises 16 residues. Germline CDR1 and CDR2: SGHDT and YYEEEE. The DNA for the CDR3 is TGTGCCAGCAGCTTGGGACAGAGCTCTGGGGCCAACGTCCTGACTTTC. It encodes CASSLGQSSGANVLTF.

This clonotype was counted only a few times. CDR3 nucleotide sequence: TGCAGTGCTTCGGGACTAGCGGGGGGGCACTCCTACAATGAGCAGTTCTTC. Translated, it gives CSASGLAGGHSYNEQFF. The rearrangement links TRBV20-1 to TRBJ2-1; 16 bases fit TRBD2. V was pared by 5 bases and J by 0 bases, with 4 bases of the junction left unmatched. The CDR3 spans 17 residues. In germline, CDR1 is DFQATT, CDR2 SNEGSKA (reference sequence).

This clonotype appeared a single time. V gene TRBV19 combines with J gene TRBJ2-1, with a possible D match to TRBD1 (8 bases). Germline CDR1 is LNHDA and CDR2 is SQIVND (reference sequence). The CDR3 is 15 amino acids. V lost 3 bases and J lost 7, with 16 bases in between. The CDR3 region is CASSIGGTGQNEQFF. The CDR3 nucleotides are TGTGCCAGTAGTATCGGGGGGACAGGCCAAAATGAGCAGTTCTTC.

This clonotype was seen many times. V usage is TRBV20-1 and J usage is TRBJ2-1; TRBD2 matches at 11 bases. The CDR3 extends over 16 amino acids. Per the germline V gene, CDR1 is DFQATT and CDR2 is SNEGSKA (reference sequence). The V and J ends lost 2 bases and 6 bases, in that order; junction bases with no gene match: 9. CDR3 loop: CSARRPGLAVSNEQFF. The CDR3 coding sequence is TGCAGTGCTAGACGTCCGGGACTAGCGGTTAGCAATGAGCAGTTCTTC.

The table lists this clonotype with a few counts. The J gene is TRBJ2-1, the V gene TRBV4-1; 12 bases line up with TRBD1. Per germline, CDR1 MGHRA and CDR2 YSYEKL. Trimming at V came to 4 bases and at J to 5 bases, leaving 6 bases not matched to a gene. CDR3 length: 16 residues. The CDR3 reads CASSPLGQGANNEQFF. CDR3 DNA: TGCGCCAGCAGCCCACTGGGACAGGGGGCGAACAATGAGCAGTTCTTC.

The chain carries TRBV5-1 and TRBJ2-1; the match to TRBD2 covers 7 bases. Unmatched junction bases numbered 14, after V lost 8 bases and J lost 3 bases. There are 16 residues in the CDR3. Germline assignment: CDR1 SGHRS and CDR2 YFSETQ. DNA of the CDR3: TGCGCCAGTTCCCCCGGCCCTCAGCGGGACTACAATGAGCAGTTCTTC. It codes for CASSPGPQRDYNEQFF.

The chain carries TRBV5-6 and TRBJ1-6; TRBD1 aligns across 7 bases. V lost 6 bases and J lost 0; bases outside the gene matches: 6. Germline lookup yields CDR1 SGHDT and CDR2 YYEEEE. This CDR3 comprises 16 residues. CDR3 nucleotide sequence: TGTGCCAGCACAACGACAGGGTACTCCTATAATTCACCCCTCCACTTT. Protein sequence: CASTTTGYSYNSPLHF.

The chain joins TRBV30 to TRBJ2-2; 7 bases fit TRBD2. This CDR3 is 13 amino acids long. V dropped 2 bases and J dropped 8; count of bases not matched to a gene: 5. Germline assignment: CDR1 GTSNPN and CDR2 SVGIG (reference sequence). As DNA, the CDR3 is TGTGCCTGGAGTCGGACTAGTGGAGGGGAGCTGTTTTTT. This gives the protein CAWSRTSGGELFF. Variable domain in full (rest from reference TRBV30 and TRBJ2-2): SQTIHQWPATLVQPVGSPLSLECTVEGTSNPNLYWYRQAAGRGLQLLFYSVGIGQISSEVPQNLSASRPQDRQFILSSKKLLLSDSGFYLCAWSRTSGGELFFGEGSRLTVL.

The chain recombines TRBV20-1 with TRBJ2-5; D is possibly TRBD1 or TRBD2 (6 bases each). The V and J ends lost 3 bases and 9 bases respectively, with 11 bases between them. Per germline, CDR1 DFQATT and CDR2 SNEGSKA (reference sequence). This CDR3 contains 11 residues. In nucleotides, the CDR3 is TGCAGTGCTAGGACAGGCGGGGCCCAGTACTTC. This gives the protein CSARTGGAQYF.

This clonotype was recorded a few times. The CDR3 loop reads CASSIEVNEQFF. CDR3 nucleotides: TGCGCCAGCAGTATTGAAGTCAATGAGCAGTTCTTC. This rearrangement joins TRBV5-1 to TRBJ2-1; no clear D. Trimming stripped 5 bases from V and 6 bases from J, with 9 bases between. The length of the CDR3 is 12 residues. CDR1 SGHRS and CDR2 YFSETQ come from the germline V gene.

This sequence joins TRBV7-2 and TRBJ2-1, with D possibly matching TRBD2 (7 bases). The CDR3 is made up of 15 amino acids. Per the germline V gene, CDR1 is SGHTA and CDR2 is FQGNSA. V dropped 4 bases and J dropped 6 bases, with 16 bases sitting between them. The CDR3 is CASSSPGGRVNEQFF. The DNA for the CDR3 is TGTGCCAGCAGCTCACCCGGGGGGCGGGTCAATGAGCAGTTCTTC.

This clonotype showed up many times. The chain carries TRBV6-5 and TRBJ1-6; 9 nucleotides line up with TRBD1. Germline V gene data show CDR1 as MNHEY and CDR2 as SVGAGI. CDR3 length: 15 amino acids. The V segment lost 2 bases and the J segment 8 bases; nucleotides outside the gene matches: 4. CDR3 sequence (DNA): TGTGCCAGCAGTTACACTGGACAGGGGTATTCACCCCTCCACTTT. It yields the protein CASSYTGQGYSPLHF.

This clonotype turned up a few times. This rearrangement joins TRBV7-9 to TRBJ2-1, with 10 bases identical to TRBD2. The junction had 3 bases not matched to a gene; V was cut back by 3 bases and J by 4 bases. This CDR3 is 15 amino acids long. Germline V gene lookup returns CDR1 SEHNR and CDR2 FQNEAQ (reference sequence). DNA of the CDR3: TGTGCCAGCAGCTTGGCTAGCGGGAGATACAATGAGCAGTTCTTC. Protein: CASSLASGRYNEQFF.

This clonotype occurred a few times. The CDR3 loop is CASSLYGDREGDTQYF. For the CDR3, the DNA is TGTGCCAGCAGTTTATATGGGGACAGGGAAGGAGATACGCAGTATTTT. The chain carries TRBV12-3 or TRBV12-4 and TRBJ2-3; 9 nucleotides match TRBD1. The trim removed 2 bases at V and 5 bases at J, leaving 8 bases unmatched. The CDR3 runs to 16 residues.

This clonotype was seen many times. The V and J genes are TRBV7-2 and TRBJ2-7, with D unresolved. Germline lookup yields CDR1 SGHTA and CDR2 FQGNSA. CDR3 length: 13 amino acids. V gave up 4 bases and J gave up 0 bases, with 7 bases separating them. The CDR3 DNA is TGTGCCAGCAGCTCGACTCGCTCCTACGAGCAGTACTTC. Translating it yields CASSSTRSYEQYF.

This clonotype showed up just a few times. This chain uses TRBV11-2 with TRBJ2-1, with D tentatively TRBD1 (7 bases). Trimming shortened V by 3 bases and J by 15 bases, and 21 bases separated the two germline ends. This CDR3 is built from 14 residues. In germline, CDR1 is SGHAT, CDR2 FQNNGV. In DNA, the CDR3 is TGTGCCAGCAGCTTCCGCCTGGACAGGCGGGGCAGGTTCTTC. It specifies CASSFRLDRRGRFF.